A selection of T cell receptor beta chains follows, all from one sample in a study of T cells in Graves' hyperthyroidism and ophthalmopathy. TCRdb reanalysed the multiplex PCR reads using MiXCR and keeps one entry per CDR3 protein. The table records roughly 570,000 distinct CDR3 sequences, roughly 46% of them present only once. Sequences were obtained from peripheral blood or thyroid tissue (not recorded which). Every receptor here comes from a woman aged 18 to 35 with Graves' hyperthyroidism. CDR3s include the opening cysteine and the closing phenylalanine or tryptophan. Fields, in order: J gene, D gene, V gene, CDR3 protein. D genes are given only for firm matches.

J: TRBJ2-5
D: .
V: TRBV14
CDR3: CASSQWGTGPFF

J: TRBJ2-2
D: .
V: TRBV9
CDR3: CASSGGTSVVTGELFF

J: TRBJ1-5
D: TRBD1
V: TRBV9
CDR3: CASSDGTGGHQPQHF

J: TRBJ2-3
D: TRBD2
V: TRBV2
CDR3: CASPTKGLADETSTDTRYF

J: TRBJ1-2
D: TRBD1
V: TRBV29-1
CDR3: CSSPRDSHYGYTF

J: TRBJ2-7
D: .
V: TRBV7-3
CDR3: CASSLASGRVPYEQYF

J: TRBJ1-1
D: TRBD1
V: TRBV2
CDR3: CAIRTGTNTEAFF

J: TRBJ2-7
D: TRBD2
V: TRBV30
CDR3: CACTLAGEGYEQYF

J: TRBJ1-2
D: .
V: TRBV4-1
CDR3: CASSPQGGGYTF

J: TRBJ2-2
D: .
V: TRBV4-1
CDR3: CASIWRAGTGELFF

J: TRBJ2-7
D: .
V: TRBV10-3
CDR3: CAISVLHGAYEQYF

J: TRBJ1-6
D: .
V: TRBV5-1
CDR3: CASSLDPGNSPLHF

J: TRBJ1-5
D: .
V: TRBV15
CDR3: CATSRGTGKNQPQHF

J: TRBJ2-5
D: .
V: TRBV7-8
CDR3: CASSSAPPTGDVKTQYF

J: TRBJ2-5
D: .
V: TRBV24-1
CDR3: CATSDEGLSTQYF

J: TRBJ1-1
D: .
V: TRBV12-3/TRBV12-4
CDR3: CASVVGPGNTEAFF

J: TRBJ2-3
D: TRBD1
V: TRBV6-5
CDR3: CASSYATGAGGTDTQYF

J: TRBJ1-6
D: .
V: TRBV12-3/TRBV12-4
CDR3: CASRQLGSPLHF

J: TRBJ2-7
D: TRBD1
V: TRBV4-1
CDR3: CASSVGQGMNEQYF

J: TRBJ2-3
D: .
V: TRBV7-2
CDR3: CASKSSAYTDTQYF

J: TRBJ1-4
D: .
V: TRBV7-9
CDR3: CASSLRLLTKREKLFF

J: TRBJ2-7
D: TRBD2
V: TRBV12-3/TRBV12-4
CDR3: CASSPSGLAGELFNEQYF

J: TRBJ1-6
D: TRBD1
V: TRBV13
CDR3: CASSDRTGSSYNSPLHF

J: TRBJ2-7
D: TRBD1
V: TRBV7-6
CDR3: CASSVPGQFSYEQYF

J: TRBJ1-4
D: .
V: TRBV20-1
CDR3: CSARGTPTNEKLFF

J: TRBJ2-5
D: .
V: TRBV18
CDR3: CASSPPIPDTDQETQYF

J: TRBJ2-5
D: TRBD1
V: TRBV3-1
CDR3: CASSQARDRRETQYF

J: .
D: TRBD2
V: TRBV24-1
CDR3: CATSDAGGSYNEQFF

J: TRBJ1-5
D: .
V: TRBV7-3
CDR3: CASSFGLAGDHEHF

J: TRBJ2-1
D: .
V: TRBV11-1
CDR3: CASSLVINEQFF

J: TRBJ2-5
D: .
V: TRBV20-1
CDR3: CSARDSRRSEGWKTQYF

J: TRBJ1-4
D: .
V: TRBV7-2
CDR3: CAVTPGTEGEKLFF

J: TRBJ1-1
D: .
V: TRBV2
CDR3: CATTRGGNTEAFF

J: TRBJ2-5
D: TRBD1
V: TRBV7-6
CDR3: CASSMDRVAETQYF

J: TRBJ2-7
D: TRBD1
V: TRBV15
CDR3: CATSRDQGAGEQYF

J: TRBJ2-5
D: TRBD1
V: TRBV5-1
CDR3: CASSTGTGQETQYF

J: TRBJ2-5
D: .
V: TRBV19
CDR3: CASSIGADHQETQYF

J: TRBJ2-6
D: .
V: TRBV7-9
CDR3: CASSLREDLTF

J: TRBJ2-2
D: TRBD2
V: TRBV18
CDR3: CASSPHPAGAGGELFF

J: TRBJ1-1
D: .
V: TRBV3-1
CDR3: CASSPPGVEVNTEAFF

J: TRBJ1-5
D: .
V: TRBV24-1
CDR3: CATSDLECLQGLNQPQHF

J: TRBJ1-2
D: .
V: TRBV29-1
CDR3: CSVDSANYGYTF

J: TRBJ1-2
D: .
V: TRBV29-1
CDR3: CSVQRGWGTVGYTF

J: TRBJ2-5
D: .
V: TRBV24-1
CDR3: CATSDSTYIQETQYF

J: TRBJ2-7
D: .
V: TRBV5-8
CDR3: CASSLERDSIRYF

J: TRBJ2-7
D: .
V: TRBV11-2
CDR3: CASSVITIEQYF

J: TRBJ1-2
D: TRBD1
V: TRBV20-1
CDR3: CSGRQGATGDYGYTF

J: TRBJ2-7
D: .
V: TRBV29-1
CDR3: CSVDVASRSYEQYF

J: TRBJ1-2
D: .
V: TRBV2
CDR3: CASINKGGLNGYTF

J: TRBJ2-6
D: .
V: TRBV7-3
CDR3: CASSPYEPGANVLTF

J: TRBJ1-1
D: TRBD1
V: TRBV19
CDR3: CASMWDRGLNTEAFF